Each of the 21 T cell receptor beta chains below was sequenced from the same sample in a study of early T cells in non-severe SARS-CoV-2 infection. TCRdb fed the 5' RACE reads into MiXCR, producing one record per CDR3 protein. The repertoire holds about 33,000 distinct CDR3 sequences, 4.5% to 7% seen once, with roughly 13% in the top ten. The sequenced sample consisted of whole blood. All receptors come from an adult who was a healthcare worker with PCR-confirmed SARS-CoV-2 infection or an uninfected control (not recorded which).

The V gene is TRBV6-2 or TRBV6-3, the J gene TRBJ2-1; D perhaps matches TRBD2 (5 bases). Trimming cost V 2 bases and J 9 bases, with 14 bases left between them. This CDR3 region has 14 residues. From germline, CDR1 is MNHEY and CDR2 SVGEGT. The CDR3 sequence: CASSYGVLRGEQFF. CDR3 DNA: TGTGCCAGCAGTTACGGCGTTCTACGGGGTGAGCAGTTCTTC.

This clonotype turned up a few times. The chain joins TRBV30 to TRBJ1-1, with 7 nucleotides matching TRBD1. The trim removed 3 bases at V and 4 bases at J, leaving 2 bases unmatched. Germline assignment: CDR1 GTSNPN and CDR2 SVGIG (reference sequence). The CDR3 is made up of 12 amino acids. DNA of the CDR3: TGTGCCTGGAGACAGGGGTCCACTGAAGCTTTCTTT. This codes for CAWRQGSTEAFF.

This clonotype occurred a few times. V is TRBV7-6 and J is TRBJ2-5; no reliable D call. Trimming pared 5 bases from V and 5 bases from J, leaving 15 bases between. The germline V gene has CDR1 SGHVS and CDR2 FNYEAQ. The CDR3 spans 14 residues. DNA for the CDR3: TGTGCCAGCAGCCCCTTAAGGTGGCGGGAGACCCAGTACTTC. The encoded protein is CASSPLRWRETQYF.

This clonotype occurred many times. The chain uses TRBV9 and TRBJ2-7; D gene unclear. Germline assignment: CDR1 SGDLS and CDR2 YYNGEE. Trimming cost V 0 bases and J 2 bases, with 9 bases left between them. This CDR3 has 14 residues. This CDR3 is CASSVGLATYEQYF. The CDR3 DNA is TGTGCCAGCAGCGTAGGGTTAGCCACCTACGAGCAGTACTTC. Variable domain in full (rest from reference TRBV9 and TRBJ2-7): DSGVTQTPKHLITATGQRVTLRCSPRSGDLSVYWYQQSLDQGLQFLIQYYNGEERAKGNILERFSAQQFPDLHSELNLSSLELGDSALYFCASSVGLATYEQYFGPGTRLTVT.

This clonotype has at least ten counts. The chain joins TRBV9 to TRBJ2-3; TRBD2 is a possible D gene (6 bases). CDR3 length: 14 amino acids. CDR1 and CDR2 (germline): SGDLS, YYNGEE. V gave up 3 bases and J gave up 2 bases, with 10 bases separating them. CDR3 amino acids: CASSGRRDTDTQYF. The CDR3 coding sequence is TGTGCCAGCAGCGGTAGGAGGGACACAGATACGCAGTATTTT.

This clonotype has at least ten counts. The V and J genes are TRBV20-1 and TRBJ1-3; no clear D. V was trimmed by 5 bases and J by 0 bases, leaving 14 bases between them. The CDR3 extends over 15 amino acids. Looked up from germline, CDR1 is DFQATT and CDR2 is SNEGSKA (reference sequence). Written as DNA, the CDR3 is TGCAGTGCTCGCCCCAGGCGTTCCTCTGGAAACACCATATATTTT. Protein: CSARPRRSSGNTIYF.

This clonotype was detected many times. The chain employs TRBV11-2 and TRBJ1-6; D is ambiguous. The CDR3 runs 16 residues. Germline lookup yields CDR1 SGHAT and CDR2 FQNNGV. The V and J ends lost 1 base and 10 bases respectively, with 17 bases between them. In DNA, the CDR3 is TGTGCCAGCAGCTTAGCCCCGGGAGTCTGGGTCTCACCCCTCCACTTT. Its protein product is CASSLAPGVWVSPLHF.

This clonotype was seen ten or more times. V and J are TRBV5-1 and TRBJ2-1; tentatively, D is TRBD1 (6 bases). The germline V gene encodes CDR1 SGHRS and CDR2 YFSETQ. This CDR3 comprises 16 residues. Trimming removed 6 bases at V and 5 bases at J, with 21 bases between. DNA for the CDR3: TGCGCCAGCATTCAGGGGTCTGTAGGGGGTCACAATGAGCAGTTCTTC. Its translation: CASIQGSVGGHNEQFF.

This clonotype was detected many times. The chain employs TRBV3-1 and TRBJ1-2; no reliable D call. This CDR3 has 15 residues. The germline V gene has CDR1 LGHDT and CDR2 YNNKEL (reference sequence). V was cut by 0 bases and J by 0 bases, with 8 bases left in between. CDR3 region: CASSQDVAANYGYTF. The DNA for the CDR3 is TGTGCCAGCAGCCAAGATGTTGCGGCTAACTATGGCTACACCTTC.

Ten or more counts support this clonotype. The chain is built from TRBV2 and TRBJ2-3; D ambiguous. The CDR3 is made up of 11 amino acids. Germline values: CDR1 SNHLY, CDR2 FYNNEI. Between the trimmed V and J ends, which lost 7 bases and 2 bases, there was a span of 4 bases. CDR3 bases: TGTGCCAGCAAAGTCACAGATACGCAGTATTTT. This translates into CASKVTDTQYF.

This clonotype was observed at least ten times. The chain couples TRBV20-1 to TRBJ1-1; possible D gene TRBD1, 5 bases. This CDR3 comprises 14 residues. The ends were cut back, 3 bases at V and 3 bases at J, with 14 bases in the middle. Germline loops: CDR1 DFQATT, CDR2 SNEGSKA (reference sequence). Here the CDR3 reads CSASTGRSDTEAFF. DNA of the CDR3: TGCAGTGCTAGTACGGGACGGTCGGACACTGAAGCTTTCTTT.

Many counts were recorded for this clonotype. The CDR3 region is CASNLATSSYEQYF. CDR3 nucleotide sequence: TGTGCCAGCAACCTAGCTACGAGCTCCTACGAGCAGTACTTC. The chain combines TRBV7-2 with TRBJ2-7; possibly TRBD2 for D (5 bases). The CDR3 spans 14 residues. V lost 7 bases and J 0 bases, leaving 13 bases between the germline ends. Germline values: CDR1 SGHTA, CDR2 FQGNSA.

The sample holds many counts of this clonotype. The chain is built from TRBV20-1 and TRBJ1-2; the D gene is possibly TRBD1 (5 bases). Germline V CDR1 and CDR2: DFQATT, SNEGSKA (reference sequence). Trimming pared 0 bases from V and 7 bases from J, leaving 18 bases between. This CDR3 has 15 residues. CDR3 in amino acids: CSARDAGEIAFGYTF. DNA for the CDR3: TGCAGTGCTAGAGATGCGGGGGAAATCGCGTTTGGCTACACCTTC.

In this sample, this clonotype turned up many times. The CDR3 loop reads CSGRGQAGELFF. The CDR3 region has the DNA TGCAGCGGCAGGGGGCAAGCCGGGGAGCTGTTTTTT. The chain joins TRBV29-1 to TRBJ2-2, with 8 nucleotides matching TRBD1. This CDR3 comprises 12 residues. V dropped 7 bases and J dropped 6; count of bases not matched to a gene: 4. The germline V gene encodes CDR1 SQVTM and CDR2 ANQGSEA.

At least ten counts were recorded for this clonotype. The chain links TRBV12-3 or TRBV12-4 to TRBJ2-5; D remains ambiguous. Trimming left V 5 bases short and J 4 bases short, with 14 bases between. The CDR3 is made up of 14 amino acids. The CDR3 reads CASSARLQRETQYF. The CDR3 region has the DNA TGTGCCAGCAGTGCCCGTCTCCAACGAGAGACCCAGTACTTC.

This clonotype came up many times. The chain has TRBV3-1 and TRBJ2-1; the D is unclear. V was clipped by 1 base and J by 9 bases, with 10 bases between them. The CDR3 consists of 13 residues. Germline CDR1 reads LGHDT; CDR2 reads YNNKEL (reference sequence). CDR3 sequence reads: CASSQVARTEQFF. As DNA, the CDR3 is TGTGCCAGCAGCCAAGTGGCTAGGACTGAGCAGTTCTTC.

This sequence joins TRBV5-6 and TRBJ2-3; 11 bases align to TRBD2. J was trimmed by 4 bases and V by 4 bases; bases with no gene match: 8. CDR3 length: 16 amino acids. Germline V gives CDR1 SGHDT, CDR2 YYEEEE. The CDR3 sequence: CASSNRLAGRSDTQYF. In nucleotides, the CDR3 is TGTGCCAGCAGCAACCGACTAGCGGGGCGCTCAGATACGCAGTATTTT.

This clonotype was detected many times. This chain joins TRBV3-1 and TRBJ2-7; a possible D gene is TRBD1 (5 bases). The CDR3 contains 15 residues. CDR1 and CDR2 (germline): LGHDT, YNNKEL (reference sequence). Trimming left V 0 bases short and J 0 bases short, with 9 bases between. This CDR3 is CASSQDFDSSYEQYF. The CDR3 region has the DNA TGTGCCAGCAGCCAAGATTTCGACAGCTCCTACGAGCAGTACTTC.

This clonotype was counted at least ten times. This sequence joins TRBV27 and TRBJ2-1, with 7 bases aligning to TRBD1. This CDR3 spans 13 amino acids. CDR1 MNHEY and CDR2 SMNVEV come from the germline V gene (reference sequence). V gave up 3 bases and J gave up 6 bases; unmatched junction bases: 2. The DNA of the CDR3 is TGTGCCAGCAGTTTCCCAGGGGGCAATGAGCAGTTCTTC. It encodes CASSFPGGNEQFF.

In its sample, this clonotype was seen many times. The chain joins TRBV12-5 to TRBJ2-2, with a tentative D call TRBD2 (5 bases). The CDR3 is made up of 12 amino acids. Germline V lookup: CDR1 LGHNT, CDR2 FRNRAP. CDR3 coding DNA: TGTGCCAGCGGTCGGGGCACCGGGGAGCTGTTTTTT. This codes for CASGRGTGELFF.

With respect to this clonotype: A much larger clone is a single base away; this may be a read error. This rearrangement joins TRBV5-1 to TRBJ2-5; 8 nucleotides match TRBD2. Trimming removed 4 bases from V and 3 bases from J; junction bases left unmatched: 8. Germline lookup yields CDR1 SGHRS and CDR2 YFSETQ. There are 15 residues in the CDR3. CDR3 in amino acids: CASSLHGTSEETQYF. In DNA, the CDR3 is TGCGCCAGCAGCCTCCACGGGACTAGTGAAGAGACCCAGTACTTC.